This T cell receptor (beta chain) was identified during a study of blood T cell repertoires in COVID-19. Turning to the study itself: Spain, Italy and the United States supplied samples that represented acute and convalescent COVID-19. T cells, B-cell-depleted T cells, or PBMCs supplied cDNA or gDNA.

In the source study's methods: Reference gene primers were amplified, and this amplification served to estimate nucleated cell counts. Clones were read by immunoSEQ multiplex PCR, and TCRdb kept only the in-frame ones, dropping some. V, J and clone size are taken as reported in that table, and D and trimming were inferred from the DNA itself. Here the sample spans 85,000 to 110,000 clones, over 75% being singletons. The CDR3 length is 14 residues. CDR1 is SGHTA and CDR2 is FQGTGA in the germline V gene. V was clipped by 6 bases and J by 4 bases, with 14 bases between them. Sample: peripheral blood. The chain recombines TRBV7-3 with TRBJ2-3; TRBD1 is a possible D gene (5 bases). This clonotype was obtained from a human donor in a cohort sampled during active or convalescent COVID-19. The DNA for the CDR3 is TGTGCCAGCAGTTCAGGGCAGTTCCCAGATACGCAGTATTTT. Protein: CASSSGQFPDTQYF.